These 32 T cell receptor beta chains came from one sample sequenced in a study of human thymus T cells. This table comes from immunoSEQ multiplex PCR, and its TCRdb copy is limited to in-frame clones, with some not included. The top ten hold roughly 0.03% of the sample, which has about 78,000 clones, about 96% seen once. Surgeons resected thymus tissue during corrective heart surgery. Sequencing input: thymus tissue. These receptors all stem from a boy younger than two with a congenital heart defect but otherwise immunologically healthy.

Here the CDR3 reads CASSTDRAYNYGYTF. The DNA of the CDR3 is TGCGCCAGCAGCACGGACAGGGCCTACAACTATGGCTACACCTTC. This sequence joins TRBV5-1 and TRBJ1-2, with 8 nucleotides matching TRBD1. Unmatched junction bases numbered 7, after V lost 4 bases and J lost 2 bases. Per germline, CDR1 SGHRS and CDR2 YFSETQ. The CDR3 is 15 amino acids. The full variable domain, rest sourced from reference TRBV5-1 and TRBJ1-2, is KAGVTQTPRYLIKTRGQQVTLSCSPISGHRSVSWYQQTPGQGLQFLFEYFSETQRNKGNFPGRFSGRQFSNSRSEMNVSTLELGDSALYLCASSTDRAYNYGYTFGSGTRLTVV.

The chain links TRBV5-1 to TRBJ2-5; 7 positions match TRBD2. This CDR3 region has 16 residues. CDR1 and CDR2 (germline): SGHRS, YFSETQ. After removal of 3 bases from V and 2 bases from J, the junction contained 10 bases not matched to a gene. CDR3 in amino acids: CASSWAAGALQETQYF. CDR3 coding DNA: TGCGCCAGCAGCTGGGCGGCGGGAGCGCTTCAAGAGACCCAGTACTTC. The variable domain in full, completed from reference TRBV5-1 and TRBJ2-5, reads KAGVTQTPRYLIKTRGQQVTLSCSPISGHRSVSWYQQTPGQGLQFLFEYFSETQRNKGNFPGRFSGRQFSNSRSEMNVSTLELGDSALYLCASSWAAGALQETQYFGPGTRLLVL.

The chain employs TRBV12-5 and TRBJ2-1; 12 bases fit TRBD2. This CDR3 region has 19 residues. Losses at the gene ends were 5 bases for V and 0 bases for J; bases not matched to a gene: 11. Germline values: CDR1 LGHNT, CDR2 FRNRAP. The CDR3 is CASGPRPSGGVSSYNEQFF. CDR3 nucleotide sequence: TGTGCTAGTGGTCCAAGGCCTAGCGGGGGGGTCAGCTCCTACAATGAGCAGTTCTTC.

The chain couples TRBV29-1 to TRBJ1-1; TRBD1 matches 8 bases. CDR1 is SQVTM and CDR2 is ANQGSEA in the germline V gene. The CDR3 length is 10 residues. V gave up 7 bases and J gave up 7 bases; unmatched junction bases: 2. The CDR3, as DNA: TGCAGCGCGGGGACAGGTGAAGCTTTCTTT. The encoded protein is CSAGTGEAFF.

The chain employs TRBV4-2 and TRBJ2-7, with D possibly being TRBD2 (5 bases). There are 19 residues in the CDR3. Germline V gene lookup returns CDR1 LGHNA and CDR2 YNFKEQ. V was pared by 0 bases and J by 5 bases, with 26 bases between. CDR3 amino acids: CASSQDYLGSRHRRHEQYF. CDR3 in DNA: TGTGCCAGCAGCCAAGATTATCTAGGGAGTCGGCACCGCCGCCACGAGCAGTACTTC.

The V gene is TRBV6-1, the J gene TRBJ2-5, with TRBD2 as a possible D gene (5 bases). The CDR3 has 17 residues. Between the trimmed V and J ends, which lost 0 bases and 0 bases, there was a span of 14 bases. CDR1 is MNHNS and CDR2 is SASEGT in the germline V gene. The CDR3 loop reads CASSEANLRAYQETQYF. CDR3 sequence (DNA): TGTGCCAGCAGTGAAGCGAATCTGCGGGCCTACCAAGAGACCCAGTACTTC.

The rearrangement uses TRBV18 and TRBJ2-3, with TRBD2 matching 14 bases. The length of the CDR3 is 18 residues. CDR1 and CDR2 (germline): KGHSH, LQKENI. V was clipped by 1 base and J by 2 bases; unmatched bases: 5. The CDR3 DNA reads as TGTGCCAGCTCACCACACCGGGGACTAGCGGGGGACACAGATACGCAGTATTTT. Translating gives CASSPHRGLAGDTDTQYF.

This chain connects TRBV6-1 to TRBJ1-6, with 7 bases that match TRBD1. Germline CDR1 MNHNS, CDR2 SASEGT. The junction had 7 bases not matched to a gene; V was cut back by 5 bases and J by 6 bases. The CDR3 extends over 15 amino acids. CDR3 amino acids: CASSLMGQTNSPLHF. As DNA, the CDR3 is TGTGCCAGCAGTTTGATGGGACAGACTAATTCACCCCTCCACTTT.

This chain uses TRBV5-1 with TRBJ2-7; the D is unclear. This CDR3 contains 13 residues. V was trimmed by 4 bases and J by 3 bases, leaving 11 bases between them. CDR1 and CDR2 from the germline V gene are SGHRS and YFSETQ. CDR3 nucleotides: TGCGCCAGCAGCCTCTCGCCGAACTACGAGCAGTACTTC. This gives the protein CASSLSPNYEQYF.

This chain uses TRBV6-5 with TRBJ2-7; D remains unclear. V was cut by 1 base and J by 1 base, with 11 bases left in between. The CDR3 loop spans 15 amino acids. Looked up from germline, CDR1 is MNHEY and CDR2 is SVGAGI. DNA for the CDR3: TGTGCCAGCAGTTACTACCGACAACCTTCCTACGAGCAGTACTTC. Its protein is CASSYYRQPSYEQYF.

The chain employs TRBV28 and TRBJ1-5, with D tentatively TRBD1 (5 bases). CDR3 size: 13 residues. Germline V lookup: CDR1 MDHEN, CDR2 SYDVKM. V lost 5 bases and J 6 bases, leaving 11 bases between the germline ends. The CDR3 DNA follows: TGTGCCAGCAGTCTGCAGGGCTTTCAGCCCCAGCATTTT. It codes for CASSLQGFQPQHF.

The chain couples TRBV10-3 to TRBJ1-1; D remains unclear. CDR3 length equals 12 residues. Trimming pared 8 bases from V and 9 bases from J, leaving 16 bases between. Germline V gene sequence: CDR1 ENHRY, CDR2 SYGVKD. The CDR3 sequence is CAISCAGRKAFF. In DNA, the CDR3 is TGTGCCATCTCGTGCGCCGGAAGGAAAGCTTTCTTT.

V usage is TRBV19 and J usage is TRBJ2-7; 7 bases match TRBD1. V shed 8 bases and J 2 bases; nucleotides not matched to a gene: 9. The CDR3 extends over 14 amino acids. Germline assignment: CDR1 LNHDA and CDR2 SQIVND (reference sequence). CDR3 sequence reads: CASAANRGPYEQYF. The CDR3 DNA sequence: TGTGCCAGTGCCGCGAACAGGGGTCCCTACGAGCAGTACTTC.

The rearrangement links TRBV7-9 to TRBJ2-3; D is perhaps TRBD1 (6 bases). Per germline, CDR1 SEHNR and CDR2 FQNEAQ (reference sequence). Trimming took off 3 bases at V and 2 bases at J, with 15 bases between the two ends. The CDR3 is 16 amino acids. The CDR3, as DNA: TGTGCCAGCAGCTTTGGGGGAGAGGGGGTCACAGATACGCAGTATTTT. This encodes CASSFGGEGVTDTQYF.

The chain uses TRBV28 and TRBJ1-6; D gene uncertain. Germline-derived CDR1 and CDR2 are MDHEN and SYDVKM. CDR3 length equals 13 residues. The V end lost 6 bases, the J end lost 5 bases, and 8 bases lay between the germline ends. The CDR3 DNA follows: TGTGCCAGCAGCCCAGCGGATAATTCACCCCTCCACTTT. Protein sequence: CASSPADNSPLHF.

V gene TRBV5-1 combines with J gene TRBJ2-5; 11 nucleotides agree with TRBD2. The length of the CDR3 is 18 residues. V lost 4 bases, J lost 5 bases, and 16 bases stayed unmatched. CDR1 is SGHRS and CDR2 is YFSETQ in the germline V gene. CDR3 in amino acids: CASSLGTSGSPLAETQYF. The CDR3 DNA follows: TGCGCCAGCAGCCTGGGGACTAGCGGATCACCACTGGCGGAGACCCAGTACTTC.

The chain couples TRBV14 to TRBJ2-2; TRBD2 aligns across 11 bases. The CDR3 spans 16 residues. The trim removed 4 bases at V and 4 bases at J, leaving 5 bases unmatched. Per germline, CDR1 SGHDN and CDR2 FVKESK. In nucleotides, the CDR3 is TGTGCCAGCAGCCCCGGACTAGCGGGTGGCACCGGGGAGCTGTTTTTT. Its protein product is CASSPGLAGGTGELFF.

V gene TRBV7-2 combines with J gene TRBJ2-6; 7 nucleotides agree with TRBD1. This CDR3 contains 17 residues. The germline gives CDR1 SGHTA, CDR2 FQGNSA. V lost 6 bases to trimming and J lost 0 bases; unmatched junction nucleotides: 8. The CDR3 DNA reads as TGTGCCAGCAGAGGTGGGACAGCCCGCTCTGGGGCCAACGTCCTGACTTTC. It specifies CASRGGTARSGANVLTF.

This chain joins TRBV10-3 and TRBJ1-2; 9 bases line up with TRBD1. The CDR3 sequence is 12 residues long. Germline CDR1 and CDR2: ENHRY and SYGVKD. V gave up 5 bases and J gave up 8 bases; unmatched junction bases: 3. CDR3 sequence (DNA): TGTGCCATCAGTCGGACAGGGGAAGGCTACACCTTC. Its protein is CAISRTGEGYTF.

The J gene is TRBJ2-7, the V gene TRBV28; the D gene is possibly TRBD1 (5 bases). CDR1 is MDHEN, CDR2 SYDVKM, per germline. The CDR3 runs 14 residues. V gave up 2 bases and J gave up 3 bases, with 11 bases separating them. CDR3 sequence: CASSLDRPCYEQYF. CDR3 bases: TGTGCCAGCAGTTTAGACAGACCTTGCTACGAGCAGTACTTC.

The V gene is TRBV6-1, the J gene TRBJ2-3; D unresolved. CDR3 length: 14 residues. The germline V gene encodes CDR1 MNHNS and CDR2 SASEGT. The V gene lost 3 bases and the J gene lost 2 bases, with 9 bases spanning the gap. The CDR3 DNA follows: TGTGCCAGCAGTGATAGTAGCTCCACAGATACGCAGTATTTT. It encodes CASSDSSSTDTQYF.

The chain couples TRBV10-2 to TRBJ2-2; D perhaps matches TRBD1 (7 bases). Germline V gives CDR1 WSHSY, CDR2 SAAADI. The V end lost 7 bases, the J end lost 6 bases, and 21 bases lay between the germline ends. The CDR3 contains 16 residues. CDR3 protein: CASTRTGGGWAGELFF. CDR3 sequence (DNA): TGCGCCAGCACCCGCACAGGAGGGGGCTGGGCCGGGGAGCTGTTTTTT.

The V and J genes are TRBV18 and TRBJ1-1; 7 bases are a match to TRBD1. CDR3 length equals 16 residues. The germline V gene encodes CDR1 KGHSH and CDR2 LQKENI. V lost 4 bases to trimming and J lost 5 bases; unmatched junction nucleotides: 13. CDR3 protein: CASSLRAGGHETEAFF. CDR3 DNA sequence: TGTGCCAGCTCACTACGCGCAGGGGGGCATGAAACTGAAGCTTTCTTT.

This clone was counted only a few times. The chain joins TRBV7-2 to TRBJ2-7; D not resolved. Germline V gene sequence: CDR1 SGHTA, CDR2 FQGNSA. This CDR3 region has 12 residues. Trimming stripped 5 bases from V and 4 bases from J, with 9 bases between. The CDR3 protein is CASSTMGYEQYF. The CDR3 DNA reads as TGTGCCAGCAGCACTATGGGGTACGAGCAGTACTTC. The full variable domain, rest sourced from reference TRBV7-2 and TRBJ2-7, is GAGVSQSPSNKVTEKGKDVELRCDPISGHTALYWYRQSLGQGLEFLIYFQGNSAPDKSGLPSDRFSAERTGGSVSTLTIQRTQQEDSAVYLCASSTMGYEQYFGPGTRLTVT.

The V and J genes are TRBV19 and TRBJ1-5, with D unresolved. The V gene's germline CDR1 is LNHDA and CDR2 SQIVND (reference sequence). There are 18 residues in the CDR3. V gave up 0 bases and J gave up 0 bases, with 15 bases separating them. The CDR3 is CASSIDRYYKDSNQPQHF. CDR3 DNA: TGTGCCAGTAGTATAGATCGGTACTACAAAGATAGCAATCAGCCCCAGCATTTT. Looking up the rest from reference TRBV19 and TRBJ1-5 gives the full variable domain: DGGITQSPKYLFRKEGQNVTLSCEQNLNHDAMYWYRQDPGQGLRLIYYSQIVNDFQKGDIAEGYSVSREKKESFPLTVTSAQKNPTAFYLCASSIDRYYKDSNQPQHFGDGTRLSIL.

This clone was detected once. This chain links TRBV11-2 with TRBJ2-3; D perhaps matches TRBD2 (6 bases). Germline values: CDR1 SGHAT, CDR2 FQNNGV. This CDR3 has 16 residues. The V end lost 5 bases, the J end lost 0 bases, and 15 bases lay between the germline ends. CDR3 DNA: TGTGCCAGCAGCCCTATCGGTAGCGGTAGCACAGATACGCAGTATTTT. Translation: CASSPIGSGSTDTQYF.

The CDR3 sequence: CASSPRGSTDTQYF. CDR3 in DNA: TGTGCCAGCAGCCCGCGAGGCAGCACAGATACGCAGTATTTT. The chain couples TRBV7-2 to TRBJ2-3; D uncertain. The germline CDR1 and CDR2 sequences are SGHTA and FQGNSA. The length of the CDR3 is 14 residues. Trimming pared 5 bases from V and 0 bases from J, leaving 9 bases between. The entire variable domain, with the rest obtained from reference TRBV7-2 and TRBJ2-3, is as follows: GAGVSQSPSNKVTEKGKDVELRCDPISGHTALYWYRQSLGQGLEFLIYFQGNSAPDKSGLPSDRFSAERTGGSVSTLTIQRTQQEDSAVYLCASSPRGSTDTQYFGPGTRLTVL.

The CDR3 nucleotides are TGTGCCAGCAGTTTTAATACAGGAGAGACCACCTACGAGCAGTACTTC. Its protein is CASSFNTGETTYEQYF. V gene TRBV11-2 combines with J gene TRBJ2-7, with a tentative D call TRBD1 (5 bases). Per the germline V gene, CDR1 is SGHAT and CDR2 is FQNNGV. Deletions cut 6 bases from V and 2 bases from J, with 20 bases between. The CDR3 is made up of 16 amino acids.

This chain links TRBV4-1 with TRBJ2-2, with 10 bases identical to TRBD1. The CDR3 is made up of 16 amino acids. The germline V gene has CDR1 MGHRA and CDR2 YSYEKL. V shed 1 base and J 5 bases; nucleotides not matched to a gene: 4. The CDR3 DNA reads as TGCGCCAGCAGCCAAGGCCGGGACAGGGGAACCGGGGAGCTGTTTTTT. Protein sequence: CASSQGRDRGTGELFF.

J is TRBJ1-5 and V is TRBV28; D gene uncertain. With 5 bases removed from V and 5 bases from J, the gap between germline ends came to 13 bases. Germline V gene sequence: CDR1 MDHEN, CDR2 SYDVKM. The CDR3 covers 14 residues. The CDR3 loop is CASSPGSTDQPQHF. The CDR3 DNA sequence: TGTGCCAGCAGTCCCGGATCGACGGATCAGCCCCAGCATTTT.

The chain joins TRBV7-2 to TRBJ1-2; no clear D gene. CDR1 and CDR2 from the germline V gene are SGHTA and FQGNSA. The CDR3 has 16 amino acids. V was cut by 3 bases and J by 4 bases, with 18 bases left in between. The CDR3 is CASSFTTFGRIYGYTF. DNA of the CDR3: TGTGCCAGCAGCTTTACCACCTTCGGACGTATCTATGGCTACACCTTC.

This clone was seen once. J is TRBJ2-7 and V is TRBV5-6, with D perhaps TRBD1 (5 bases). The CDR3 loop spans 15 amino acids. Germline assignment: CDR1 SGHDT and CDR2 YYEEEE. The V and J ends lost 2 bases and 5 bases respectively, with 17 bases between them. CDR3 nucleotides: TGTGCCAGCAGCTTATACCCAGGGATTCTAAACGAGCAGTACTTC. Residues: CASSLYPGILNEQYF.